The count of the clone carrying this T cell receptor beta chain is one. Sequencing was performed with immunoSEQ multiplex PCR; in TCRdb, only in-frame clones are kept and a portion is missing. The data show tens of thousands of clones, around 93% seen once. These data belong to a study of technical replicates of blood from several donors. The sequence was obtained from a human donor in good health. Some clones in this sample may be carry-over from other donors' samples. Sequences were obtained from PBMCs.

In nucleotides, the CDR3 is TGTGCCAGCAGTTACGGGACTAGCGGGATATTAGATACGCAGTATTTT. This encodes CASSYGTSGILDTQYF. The V and J genes are TRBV6-5 and TRBJ2-3; 13 nucleotides align to TRBD2. Looked up from germline, CDR1 is MNHEY and CDR2 is SVGAGI. The CDR3 runs 16 residues. Trimming at V came to 2 bases and at J to 5 bases, leaving 4 bases not matched to a gene.